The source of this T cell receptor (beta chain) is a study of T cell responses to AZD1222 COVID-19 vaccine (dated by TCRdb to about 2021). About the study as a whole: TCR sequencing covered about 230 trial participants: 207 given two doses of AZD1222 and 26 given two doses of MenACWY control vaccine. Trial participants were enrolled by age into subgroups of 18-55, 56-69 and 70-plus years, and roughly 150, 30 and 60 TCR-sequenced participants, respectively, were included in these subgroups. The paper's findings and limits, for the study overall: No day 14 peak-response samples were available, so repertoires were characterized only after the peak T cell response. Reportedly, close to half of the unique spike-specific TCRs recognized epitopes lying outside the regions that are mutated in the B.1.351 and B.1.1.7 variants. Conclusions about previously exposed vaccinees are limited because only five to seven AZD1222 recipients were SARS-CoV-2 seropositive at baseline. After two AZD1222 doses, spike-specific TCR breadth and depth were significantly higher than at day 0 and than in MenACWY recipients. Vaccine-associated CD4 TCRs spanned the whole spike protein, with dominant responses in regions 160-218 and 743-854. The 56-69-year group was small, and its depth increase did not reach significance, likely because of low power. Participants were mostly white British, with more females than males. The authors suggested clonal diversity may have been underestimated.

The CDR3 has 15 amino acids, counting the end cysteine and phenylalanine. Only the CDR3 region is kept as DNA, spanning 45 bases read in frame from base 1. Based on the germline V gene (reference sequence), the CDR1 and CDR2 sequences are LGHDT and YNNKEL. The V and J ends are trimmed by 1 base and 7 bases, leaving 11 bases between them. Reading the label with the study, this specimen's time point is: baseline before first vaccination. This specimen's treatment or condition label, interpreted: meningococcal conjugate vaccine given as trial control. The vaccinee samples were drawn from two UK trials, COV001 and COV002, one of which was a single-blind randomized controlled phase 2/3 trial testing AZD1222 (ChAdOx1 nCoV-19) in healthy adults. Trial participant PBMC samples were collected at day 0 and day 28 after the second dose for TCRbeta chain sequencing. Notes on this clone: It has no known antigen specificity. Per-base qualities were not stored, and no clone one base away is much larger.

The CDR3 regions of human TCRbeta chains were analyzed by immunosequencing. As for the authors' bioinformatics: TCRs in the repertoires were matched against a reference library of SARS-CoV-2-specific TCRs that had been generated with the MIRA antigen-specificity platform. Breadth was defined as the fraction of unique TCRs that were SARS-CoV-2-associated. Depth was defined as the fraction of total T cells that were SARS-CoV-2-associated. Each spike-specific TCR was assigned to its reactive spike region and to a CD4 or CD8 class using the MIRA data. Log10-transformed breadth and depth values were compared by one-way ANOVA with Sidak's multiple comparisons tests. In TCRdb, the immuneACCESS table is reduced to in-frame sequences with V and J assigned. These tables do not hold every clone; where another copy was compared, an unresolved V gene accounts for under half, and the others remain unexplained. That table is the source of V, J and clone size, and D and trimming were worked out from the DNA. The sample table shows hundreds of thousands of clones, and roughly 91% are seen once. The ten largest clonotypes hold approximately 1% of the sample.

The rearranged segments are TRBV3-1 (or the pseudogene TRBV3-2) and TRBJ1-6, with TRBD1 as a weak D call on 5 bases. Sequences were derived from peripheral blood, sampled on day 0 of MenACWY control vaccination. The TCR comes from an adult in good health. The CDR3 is CASSQAGSGNSPLHF. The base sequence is TGTGCCAGCAGCCAAGCAGGGTCGGGCAATTCACCCCTCCACTTT.